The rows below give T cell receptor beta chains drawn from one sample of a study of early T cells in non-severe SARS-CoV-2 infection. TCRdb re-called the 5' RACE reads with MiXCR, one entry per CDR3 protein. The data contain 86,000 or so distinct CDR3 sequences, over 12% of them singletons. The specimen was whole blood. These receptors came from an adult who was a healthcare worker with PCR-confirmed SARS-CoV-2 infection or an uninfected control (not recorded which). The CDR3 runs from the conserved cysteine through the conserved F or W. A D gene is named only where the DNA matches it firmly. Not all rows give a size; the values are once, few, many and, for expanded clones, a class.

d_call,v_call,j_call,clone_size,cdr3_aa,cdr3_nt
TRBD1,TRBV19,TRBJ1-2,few,CASSAWTGGLGYTF,TGTGCCAGTAGTGCATGGACAGGGGGCCTTGGCTACACCTTC
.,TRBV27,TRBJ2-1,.,CASSFSGTGRDNEQFF,TGTGCCAGCAGTTTTAGCGGGACAGGGAGAGACAATGAGCAGTTCTTC
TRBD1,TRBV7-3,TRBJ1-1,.,CASSLRQGEAFF,TGTGCCAGCAGCTTAAGACAGGGCGAAGCTTTCTTT
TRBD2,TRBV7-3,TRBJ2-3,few,CASSLGLVTDTQYF,TGTGCCAGCAGCCTCGGACTAGTTACAGATACGCAGTATTTT
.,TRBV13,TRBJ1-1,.,CASSLRDGLLEAFF,TGTGCCAGCAGCTTAAGGGACGGACTTTTAGAAGCTTTCTTT
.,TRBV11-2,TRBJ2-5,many,CASSPMQRTQQETQYF,TGTGCCAGCAGCCCAATGCAACGGACTCAGCAAGAGACCCAGTACTTC
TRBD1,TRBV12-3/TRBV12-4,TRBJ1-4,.,CASSLRTGAGEKLFF,TGTGCCAGCAGTTTAAGGACAGGGGCTGGTGAAAAACTGTTTTTT
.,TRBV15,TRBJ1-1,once,CATSRAGEAFF,TGTGCCACCAGCAGAGCTGGGGAAGCTTTCTTT
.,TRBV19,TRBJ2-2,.,CASRDSNTGELFF,TGTGCCAGCAGGGACTCGAACACCGGGGAGCTGTTTTTT
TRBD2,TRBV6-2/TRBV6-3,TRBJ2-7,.,CASSLTGTSGSYEQYF,TGTGCCAGCAGCCTAACAGGGACTAGCGGGAGCTACGAGCAGTACTTC
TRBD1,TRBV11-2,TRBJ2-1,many,CASSTRGQEDLNEQFF,TGTGCCAGCAGCACACGGGGACAGGAAGACCTCAATGAGCAGTTCTTC
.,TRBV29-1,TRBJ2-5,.,CSVEDLEPEETQYF,TGCAGCGTTGAAGATCTCGAGCCCGAAGAGACCCAGTACTTC
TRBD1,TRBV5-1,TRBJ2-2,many,CASSSGQGNTGELFF,TGCGCCAGCAGCTCGGGACAGGGGAACACCGGGGAGCTGTTTTTT
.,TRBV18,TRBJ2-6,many,CASSPRNSGANVLTF,TGTGCCAGCTCACCCCGGAACTCTGGGGCCAACGTCCTGACTTTC
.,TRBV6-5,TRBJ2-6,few,CATISGANVLTF,TGTGCCACGATTTCTGGGGCCAACGTCCTGACTTTC
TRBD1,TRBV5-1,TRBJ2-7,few,CASSWTGVDEQYF,TGCGCCAGCAGCTGGACAGGGGTCGACGAGCAGTACTTC
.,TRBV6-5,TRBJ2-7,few,CASSYVLKFPYEQYF,TGTGCCAGCAGTTACGTCCTGAAATTTCCCTACGAGCAGTACTTC
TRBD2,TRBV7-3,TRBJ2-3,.,CASSLGLAASTDTQYF,TGTGCCAGCAGCTTAGGACTAGCGGCTAGCACAGATACGCAGTATTTT
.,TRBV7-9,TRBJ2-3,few,CASSNTRESSTDTQYF,TGTGCCAGCAGCAATACGAGGGAGTCTAGCACAGATACGCAGTATTTT
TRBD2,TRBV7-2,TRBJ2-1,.,CASSLDGRNYNEQFF,TGTGCCAGCAGCTTAGACGGGAGGAATTACAATGAGCAGTTCTTC
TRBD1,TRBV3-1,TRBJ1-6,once,CASSPRKGADSPLHF,TGTGCCAGCAGCCCCCGCAAGGGGGCTGATTCACCCCTCCACTTT
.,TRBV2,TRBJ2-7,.,CASSDLEQGKGEQYF,TGTGCCAGCAGTGATTTGGAACAGGGTAAGGGCGAGCAGTACTTC
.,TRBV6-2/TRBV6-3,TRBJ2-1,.,CASSRDRLSGNEQFF,TGTGCCAGCAGTCGCGACCGTCTCTCAGGGAATGAGCAGTTCTTC
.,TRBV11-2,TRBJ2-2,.,CASSWDTGFFTGELFF,TGTGCCAGCAGCTGGGACACAGGGTTTTTCACCGGGGAGCTGTTTTTT
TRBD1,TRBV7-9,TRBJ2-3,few,CASSSTLDRGLPDTQYF,TGTGCCAGCAGCTCAACTCTGGACAGGGGGCTCCCAGATACGCAGTATTTT
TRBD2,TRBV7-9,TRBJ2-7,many,CASSLGGTSGSYEQYF,TGTGCCAGCAGCTTAGGCGGGACTAGCGGTTCCTACGAGCAGTACTTC
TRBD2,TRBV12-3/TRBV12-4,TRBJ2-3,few,CASSLGGVAGEMKYF,TGTGCCAGCAGTCTGGGAGGAGTAGCGGGAGAAATGAAGTATTTT
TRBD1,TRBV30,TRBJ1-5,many,CAWAGAPGTGIVSNQPQHF,TGTGCCTGGGCCGGGGCTCCGGGGACAGGGATTGTGAGCAATCAGCCCCAGCATTTT
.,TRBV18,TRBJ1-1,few,CASSPQGTNTEAFF,TGTGCCAGCTCACCACAGGGAACGAACACTGAAGCTTTCTTT
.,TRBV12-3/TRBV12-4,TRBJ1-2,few,CASSRLKTERLRDGYTF,TGTGCCAGCAGCCGGCTAAAAACAGAGCGGTTACGTGATGGCTACACCTTC
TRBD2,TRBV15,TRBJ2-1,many,CATSRDGAGGNEQFF,TGTGCCACCAGCAGAGACGGCGCGGGAGGCAATGAGCAGTTCTTC
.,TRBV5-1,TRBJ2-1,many,CASSLAGVYSYNEQFF,TGCGCCAGCAGCTTGGCAGGAGTGTACTCCTACAATGAGCAGTTCTTC
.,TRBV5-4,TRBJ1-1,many,CASSLGALGTEAFF,TGTGCCAGCAGCTTGGGGGCTTTGGGTACTGAAGCTTTCTTT
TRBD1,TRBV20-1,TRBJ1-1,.,CSARGDRVSTEAFF,TGCAGTGCTAGAGGGGACAGGGTTAGCACTGAAGCTTTCTTT
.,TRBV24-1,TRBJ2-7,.,CATSDSERRGVDEQYF,TGTGCCACCAGTGACTCAGAGCGGAGGGGAGTCGACGAGCAGTACTTC
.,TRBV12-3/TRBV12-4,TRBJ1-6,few,CASSLVGGVGRSPLHF,TGTGCCAGCAGTTTAGTCGGGGGAGTAGGGAGGTCACCCCTCCACTTT
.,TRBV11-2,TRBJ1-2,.,CASSLERGDPNYGYTF,TGTGCCAGCAGCTTAGAACGGGGGGATCCTAACTATGGCTACACCTTC
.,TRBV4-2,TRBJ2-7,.,CASSREGSWDSYEQYF,TGTGCCAGCAGCCGAGAGGGCAGTTGGGACTCCTACGAGCAGTACTTC
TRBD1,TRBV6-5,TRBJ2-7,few,CASRSGGSDEQYF,TGTGCCAGCAGGTCAGGGGGCTCGGACGAGCAGTACTTC
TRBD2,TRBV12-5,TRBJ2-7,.,CASGGPGLADEQYF,TGTGCTAGTGGTGGGCCGGGACTAGCTGACGAGCAGTACTTC
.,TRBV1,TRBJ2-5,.,CTSSQPLALRQETQYF,TGCACCAGCAGCCAACCCCTAGCCCTGCGCCAAGAGACCCAGTACTTC